The clone carrying this TCR beta chain was seen a handful of times. The antigen is unknown. Normal lung was taken at the farthest possible site, at least 3 cm from tumour. The CDR3 covers 17 residues. Germline-derived CDR1 and CDR2 are LNHDA and SQIVND (reference sequence). V trimming: 5 bases; J trimming: 2 bases; junction bases outside the gene matches: 11. The protocol was immunoSEQ multiplex PCR, while the TCRdb copy is restricted to in-frame clones and leaves out a portion. The sample shows several thousand clones, 82% of them seen only once. These data come from a study of immune cell composition in non-small cell lung cancer. Study results and caveats: No significant correlation existed between pack-years smoked and tumour clonality. Tumour-reactive clones were not shown to match dominant in vivo tumour clones. In adenocarcinoma, maximal tumour-associated clone frequency tracked TIL tumour reactivity.

The TCR comes from a human donor with non-small cell lung cancer. The sequencing input was non-adjacent lung tissue. The chain carries TRBV19 and TRBJ2-3, with 9 bases lining up with TRBD2. The DNA of the CDR3 is TGTGCCAGTAGTTTTCCCTCCTCTAGCGGGGTCACAGATACGCAGTATTTT. This gives the protein CASSFPSSSGVTDTQYF. The full variable domain, its missing parts supplied by reference TRBV19 and TRBJ2-3, is DGGITQSPKYLFRKEGQNVTLSCEQNLNHDAMYWYRQDPGQGLRLIYYSQIVNDFQKGDIAEGYSVSREKKESFPLTVTSAQKNPTAFYLCASSFPSSSGVTDTQYFGPGTRLTVL.